This passage covers 2 T cell receptor beta chains from one sample sequenced in a study of response to subunit inactivated influenza vaccine (dated by TCRdb to 2016 to 2019). The library was prepared using RT-PCR. Sequencing used an Illumina HiSeq 2500. In TCRdb, the public reads were trimmed at Q25 with fastp and aligned with MiXCR, with productive beta chains retained. One record per CDR3 amino acid sequence lists the most common genes and DNA. The sample has 860,000 or so distinct CDR3 sequences on record, approximately 21% of them singletons. The leading ten clones occupy more than 8.5% of the sample. Sequencing was performed on PBMCs from blood, taken approximately 5 days after vaccination. The receptors stem from a man in his forties or fifties who received an inactivated influenza vaccine. Donor details come from another sample of the same person, matched by shared clones.

This clonotype was found a few times. The chain links TRBV5-6 to TRBJ2-6; 7 bases match TRBD1. The germline CDR1 and CDR2 sequences are SGHDT and YYEEEE. The CDR3 runs 18 residues. Trimming at V came to 4 bases and at J to 1 base, leaving 11 bases not matched to a gene. The CDR3 loop is CASSRPRTGRSGANVLTF. CDR3 in DNA: TGTGCCAGCAGCCGTCCCCGGACAGGCAGGTCTGGGGCCAACGTCCTGACTTTC.

In its sample, this clonotype was seen a few times. The rearrangement uses TRBV20-1 and TRBJ2-1; D ambiguous. The V gene's germline CDR1 is DFQATT and CDR2 SNEGSKA (reference sequence). The CDR3 contains 11 residues. V was clipped by 2 bases and J by 5 bases, with 4 bases between them. The CDR3 sequence is CSARPNNEQFF. The CDR3 nucleotides read TGCAGTGCTAGACCCAACAATGAGCAGTTCTTC.